The clone carrying this T cell receptor beta chain was counted a single time. This sample was taken from a study of CD8+ T cells in alopecia areata. Study context: Tofacitinib treatment spanned 6 to 18 months, with 6 months off drug afterward.

Isolated RNA was reverse transcribed into cDNA used as the sequencing template. Assay used: immunoSEQ multiplex PCR; TCRdb lists only in-frame clones, some missing. The sample holds about 150,000 clones, approximately 53% seen once. There are 15 residues in the CDR3. CDR1 SGHRS and CDR2 YFSETQ come from the germline V gene. V lost 1 base to trimming and J lost 5 bases, with 15 bases between them. The gene calls are TRBV5-1 and TRBJ1-2; tentative D call: TRBD1 (5 bases). Here the sequenced sample was CD8+ T cells sorted from blood, taken at week 0. The sequence came from a human donor with alopecia areata. The CDR3 spells CASSLSAGRGYGYTF. For the CDR3, the DNA is TGCGCCAGCAGCTTGTCGGCAGGGCGAGGGTATGGCTACACCTTC.